The T cell receptor (beta chain) under discussion was sequenced for a study of technical replicates of blood from a few donors. Sequenced by immunoSEQ multiplex PCR; TCRdb stores in-frame clones only, minus some. The data hold more than 90,000 clones, with under 97% observed a single time. CDR3 length equals 14 residues. Trimming at V came to 5 bases and at J to 6 bases, leaving 6 bases not matched to a gene. Germline V gene lookup returns CDR1 SGHRS and CDR2 YFSETQ. The sample comprised T cells isolated from PBMCs. This TCR was sampled from a human donor in good health. The rearrangement joins TRBV5-1 to TRBJ2-1; the match to TRBD1 covers 9 bases. The CDR3 coding sequence is TGCGCCAGCAGTTTTCGGACAGGGGTCAATGAGCAGTTCTTC. Encoded protein: CASSFRTGVNEQFF.